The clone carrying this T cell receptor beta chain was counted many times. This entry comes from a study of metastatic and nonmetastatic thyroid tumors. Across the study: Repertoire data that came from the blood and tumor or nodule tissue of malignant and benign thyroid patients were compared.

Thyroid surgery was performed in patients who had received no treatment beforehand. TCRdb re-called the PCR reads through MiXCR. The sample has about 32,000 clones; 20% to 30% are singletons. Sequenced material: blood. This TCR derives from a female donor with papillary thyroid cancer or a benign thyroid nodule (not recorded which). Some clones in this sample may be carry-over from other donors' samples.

The CDR3 protein is CASFKREGHYNEQFF. The DNA for the CDR3 is TGTGCCAGCTTCAAGCGGGAGGGCCACTACAATGAGCAGTTCTTC. The chain employs TRBV7-8 and TRBJ2-1; TRBD2 matches at 10 bases. CDR1 is SGHVS and CDR2 is FQNEAQ in the germline V gene. The V segment lost 8 bases and the J segment 3 bases; nucleotides outside the gene matches: 7. This CDR3 contains 15 residues.